This is a list of T cell receptor beta chains from one sample in a study of shared clonotypes between healthy human individuals. Profiled with immunoSEQ multiplex PCR; TCRdb holds only in-frame clones, not every one. The sample contains 1,100,000 or so clones, about four fifths of which appear only once. Sequenced: memory CD4+ T cells from PBMCs. These receptors were collected from a man aged 18 to 29 in good health. Some clones in this sample may be carry-over from other donors' samples. The CDR3 runs from the conserved cysteine through the conserved F or W. Clone size appears in some rows only: once, few, many, or a class for an expanded clone.

CDR3aa | j_gene | v_gene | abundance
CASSPGGRNQPQHF | TRBJ1-5 | TRBV18 | NA
CASSVSRGETQYF | TRBJ2-5 | TRBV6-1 | NA
CASSPGTGYTF | TRBJ1-2 | TRBV11-1 | NA
CASSPRGRDTEAFF | TRBJ1-1 | TRBV7-9 | NA
CASSPGTAGADTQYF | TRBJ2-3 | TRBV5-1 | NA
CAISGDVRGGQSADTQYF | TRBJ2-3 | TRBV10-3 | NA
CASSVGGTGIYNEQFF | TRBJ2-1 | TRBV9 | NA
CASSESTGGGGNQPQHF | TRBJ1-5 | TRBV10-1 | NA
CASSSPRAGDMREQYF | TRBJ2-7 | TRBV28 | NA
CASSSPAENYNEQFF | TRBJ2-1 | TRBV18 | NA
CSVEGMVRGTIYF | TRBJ1-3 | TRBV29-1 | NA
CASSQSKRYEQYF | TRBJ2-7 | TRBV28 | NA
CASSFSQGSEKLFF | TRBJ1-4 | TRBV5-1 | once
CASSEGPAGTRLYEQYF | TRBJ2-7 | TRBV2 | NA
CASSSGQGAKGDEAFF | TRBJ1-1 | TRBV2 | many
CASSQDKPVNTEAFF | TRBJ1-1 | TRBV14 | NA
CASSPGTSGSNEQFF | TRBJ2-1 | TRBV18 | NA
CASSLTSGSSGANVLTF | TRBJ2-6 | TRBV7-2 | NA
CASSFWAGTQWGANVLTF | TRBJ2-6 | TRBV11-2 | NA
CASSLDRQPQHF | TRBJ1-5 | TRBV7-9 | few
CASTTGRRIQETQYF | TRBJ2-5 | TRBV28 | once
CASSLVLAGVNTQYF | TRBJ2-3 | TRBV5-1 | NA
CASSLNNNYGYTF | TRBJ1-2 | TRBV7-9 | once
CASKTGGSTGELFF | TRBJ2-2 | TRBV28 | NA
CASNSGGLGTEAFF | TRBJ1-1 | TRBV6-1 | NA
CASSDGTGITEAFF | TRBJ1-1 | TRBV9 | NA
CASSRTGLGNTEAFF | TRBJ1-1 | TRBV27 | NA
CASSVGTFNTGELFF | TRBJ2-2 | TRBV9 | NA
CASSTDSNEKLFF | TRBJ1-4 | TRBV28 | NA
CASSSDDSPSGRYTF | TRBJ1-2 | TRBV28 | NA
CASSLVPGGLAGLYEQFF | TRBJ2-1 | TRBV5-1 | NA
CASSLSLTAFYGYTF | TRBJ1-2 | TRBV28 | NA
CASRRERDSYEQYF | TRBJ2-7 | TRBV2 | once
CASSLGGTTDTQYF | TRBJ2-3 | TRBV5-1 | NA
CASRPTPGHFNYGYTF | TRBJ1-2 | TRBV7-3 | NA
CASGPIGGSYEQYF | TRBJ2-7 | TRBV25-1 | NA
CASRATLGRGPYEQYF | TRBJ2-7 | TRBV5-6 | NA
CASNSDQTTGTGYTF | TRBJ1-2 | TRBV19 | NA
CASSPGTESYEQYF | TRBJ2-7 | TRBV2 | NA
CASSLGAAKNIQYF | TRBJ2-4 | TRBV5-1 | NA
CASSLGTSGSYNEQFF | TRBJ2-1 | TRBV11-3 | NA
CASGEGGRTGELFF | TRBJ2-2 | TRBV2 | NA
CASSLSGLGYGYTF | TRBJ1-2 | TRBV5-4 | NA
CASSQSIGRDTQYF | TRBJ2-3 | TRBV5-4 | few
CASSLYFERQYF | TRBJ2-7 | TRBV5-1 | NA
CASSQGRTNTEAFF | TRBJ1-1 | TRBV4-1 | NA
CASSLLKGGAEAFF | TRBJ1-1 | TRBV28 | NA
CASSLDEGGRPPSPNTGELFF | TRBJ2-2 | TRBV7-8 | NA